This TCR beta chain was sequenced during a study of control samples from healthy donors and cancer patients. Measured with immunoSEQ multiplex PCR; TCRdb has only the in-frame clones, and not every one. The table records about 230,000 clones, over 70% of them present only once. The germline CDR1 and CDR2 sequences are SGHRS and YFSETQ. V lost 0 bases and J 0 bases, leaving 9 bases between the germline ends. The length of the CDR3 is 16 residues. The sample consisted of PBMCs. The receptor was derived from a woman aged 60 to 75 with lung cancer. The rearrangement links TRBV5-1 to TRBJ1-4; D is possibly TRBD1 (5 bases). DNA of the CDR3: TGCGCCAGCAGCTTGGTTGGGGGGGCAACTAATGAAAAACTGTTTTTT. It translates to CASSLVGGATNEKLFF.